These T cell receptor beta chains were read from a single sample in a study of pediatric ulcerative colitis. This table comes from immunoSEQ multiplex PCR, and its TCRdb copy is limited to in-frame clones, with some not included. The sample yields tens of thousands of clones, approximately 71% seen once. The sample comprised gut tissue. The source is a boy aged 5 to 17 with severe ulcerative colitis. Each CDR3 is given with its conserved first and last residue. The D gene is left open where the match is weak. A clone size is listed for some rows: how often the clone was seen (once, few, many), or a class if it is expanded.

>NA|TRBJ2-5|TRBV29-1|NA
TGCAGCGTTGTCGACGGGGTCCAAGAGACCCAGTACTTC
CSVVDGVQETQYF
>few|TRBJ1-5|TRBV28|NA
TGTGCCAGCAGTAGGCTGGAGGGCAATCAGCCCCAGCATTTT
CASSRLEGNQPQHF
>NA|TRBJ2-3|TRBV19|NA
TGTGCCAGTAGTATGAACACAGATACGCAGTATTTT
CASSMNTDTQYF
>NA|TRBJ2-7|TRBV11-2|TRBD1
TGTGCCAGCAGCCGAGCGGGACAGGGGACCAACGAGCAGTACTTC
CASSRAGQGTNEQYF
>NA|TRBJ1-2|TRBV19|NA
TGTGCCAGTAGTGCCGCCGGACACGACTATGGCTACACCTTC
CASSAAGHDYGYTF
>NA|TRBJ1-1|TRBV5-4|TRBD1
TGTGCCAGCCCCCATACACCTGACAGGGGGCCGTGCTGGAGAACTGAAGCTTTCTTT
CASPHTPDRGPCWRTEAFF
>NA|TRBJ1-1|TRBV19|NA
TGTGCCACCGACGCCTTCACAGGTACTGAAGCTTTCTTT
CATDAFTGTEAFF
>NA|TRBJ2-7|TRBV7-2|NA
TGTGCCAGCAGCTTAGATCCTCCGGGGAACTACGAGCAGTACTTC
CASSLDPPGNYEQYF
>NA|TRBJ1-1|TRBV7-2|TRBD1
TGTGCCAGCAGCCCTGACAGGGCTGAAGCTTTCTTT
CASSPDRAEAFF
>NA|TRBJ1-6|TRBV6-1|NA
TGTGCCAGCAGTGCAGGGCCCTATAATTCACCCCTCCACTTT
CASSAGPYNSPLHF
>NA|TRBJ1-3|TRBV10-3|NA
TGTGCCACCCAGGGAGTGGAGGGAAACACCATATATTTT
CATQGVEGNTIYF
>NA|TRBJ2-7|TRBV11-2|TRBD2
TGTGCCAGCAGCTTAGGGTTGACTAGCGGGAGTACCGAGCAGTACTTC
CASSLGLTSGSTEQYF
>NA|TRBJ2-5|TRBV30|NA
TGTGCCTGGAGTGTACAGGCTACCAAGCAAGAGACCCAGTACTTC
CAWSVQATKQETQYF
>NA|TRBJ2-1|TRBV7-2|TRBD2
TGTGCCAGCAGCTTAGAGGCCCAGCGGGGGAGCTCCTACAATGAGCAGTTCTTC
CASSLEAQRGSSYNEQFF
>NA|TRBJ2-7|TRBV4-1|NA
TGCGCCAGCAGCCAAGCTCAGGGGCCATACGAGCAGTACTTC
CASSQAQGPYEQYF
>NA|TRBJ1-2|TRBV9|TRBD1
TGTGCCAGCAGCGCCGGGACAGGCTATGGCTACACCTTC
CASSAGTGYGYTF
>NA|TRBJ2-1|TRBV29-1|NA
TGCAGCGTTGAAGATCCTAGCAGCCGTTTGTTCTTC
CSVEDPSSRLFF
>NA|TRBJ2-3|TRBV11-2|TRBD2
TGTGCCAGCAGCTTCGGCGGGAGGGTGACAGATACGCAGTATTTT
CASSFGGRVTDTQYF
>NA|TRBJ1-6|TRBV4-1|NA
TGCGCCAGCAGCCAAGATCCCGCAGGGACTGATAATTCACCCCTCCACTTT
CASSQDPAGTDNSPLHF
>NA|TRBJ2-1|TRBV5-1|NA
TGCGCCAGCAGCTTCGCGGACTTCGGTGAGCAGTTCTTC
CASSFADFGEQFF
>NA|TRBJ2-1|TRBV6-6|TRBD2
TGTGCCAGCAGTGCAGGAGCGGGAGTCTACAATGAGCAGTTCTTC
CASSAGAGVYNEQFF
>few|TRBJ1-4|TRBV18|TRBD1
TGTGCCAGCTCACCGGCGACAGGGGTCAGAGAAAAACTGTTTTTT
CASSPATGVREKLFF
>few|TRBJ1-3|TRBV18|NA
TGTGCCAGCTCTGTAGTTACAGCTTCTGGAAACACCATATATTTT
CASSVVTASGNTIYF